These T cell receptor beta chains were read from a single sample in a study of T cell changes during pregnancy in multiple sclerosis. Data came from immunoSEQ multiplex PCR; TCRdb stores just in-frame clones and leaves some out. The table records under 45,000 clones, roughly 88% of them present only once. Sequencing used CD8+ T cells from peripheral blood mononuclear cells, obtained in the first trimester of pregnancy. These receptors were collected from a female donor with multiple sclerosis, enrolled in a pregnancy study. Each CDR3 is given with its conserved first and last residue. A D gene is named only where the DNA matches it firmly. The size entry is marked missing in some rows and otherwise reads once, few, many or a size class.

V	J	size	D	DNA	CDR3
TRBV9	TRBJ2-5	.	TRBD2	TGTGCCAGCAGCGCCGCGGGACGGGGGGACGGGACCCAGTACTTC	CASSAAGRGDGTQYF
TRBV19	TRBJ1-2	.	.	TGTGCCACCGAGCCTCAGGGGTACTATGGCTACACCTTC	CATEPQGYYGYTF
TRBV30	TRBJ1-1	.	TRBD1	TGTGCCTGGGCCCTGACAGGGACCAACACTGAAGCTTTCTTT	CAWALTGTNTEAFF
TRBV2	TRBJ2-5	.	TRBD2	TGTGCCAGCACCCCTCGACTAGCCGTCCAAGAGACCCAGTACTTC	CASTPRLAVQETQYF
TRBV27	TRBJ1-1	.	.	TGTGCCAGCAGTTACGGGACTGCGATAAACACTGAAGCTTTCTTT	CASSYGTAINTEAFF
TRBV5-1	TRBJ2-3	.	TRBD1	TGCGCCAGCAGCTTGGGGCAGGGGGGCACAGATACGCAGTATTTT	CASSLGQGGTDTQYF
TRBV7-2	TRBJ2-7	.	.	TGTGCCAGCAGCTTGGTGCGGGAAAGCTCCTACGAGCAGTACTTC	CASSLVRESSYEQYF
TRBV5-6	TRBJ2-1	.	TRBD1	TGTGCCAGCAGCCACCGGGACAGCTCCTACAATGAGCAGTTCTTC	CASSHRDSSYNEQFF
TRBV6-4	TRBJ2-1	once	TRBD2	TGTGCCAGCAGTAGCGGGGGGGCCAGTAATGAGCAGTTCTTC	CASSSGGASNEQFF
TRBV9	TRBJ2-7	.	.	TGTGCCAGCAGCCCGAGCCCCGGGGAGCAGTACTTC	CASSPSPGEQYF
TRBV7-9	TRBJ1-1	few	.	TGTGCCAGCAGCCCTCCGACGGGATGGGCTGAAGCTTTCTTT	CASSPPTGWAEAFF
TRBV6-5	TRBJ2-3	.	TRBD2	TGTGCCAGCAGTTACTCGACTAGCGGGGGGGATACGCAGTATTTT	CASSYSTSGGDTQYF
TRBV29-1	TRBJ2-7	.	.	TGCAGCGTTGTCCTTGTCCCGAGCTACGAGCAGTACTTC	CSVVLVPSYEQYF
TRBV5-1	TRBJ2-2	.	TRBD2	TGCGCCAGCAGCTTGGCCGCGGTAGCGGGGTTCATCGGGGAGCTGTTTTTT	CASSLAAVAGFIGELFF
TRBV9	TRBJ1-1	.	TRBD1	TGTGCCAGCCGGGACAGGACGAACACTGAAGCTTTCTTT	CASRDRTNTEAFF
TRBV7-9	TRBJ2-3	.	TRBD1	TGTGCCAGCAGCTATGACAGGGGCACAGATACGCAGTATTTT	CASSYDRGTDTQYF